The clone carrying this TCR beta chain appeared many times. As yet, its antigen is unknown. Hyperthyroidism in the patients, aged 18 to 65, was newly diagnosed and under 2 months in duration. V lost 4 bases, J lost 4 bases, and 8 bases stayed unmatched. Germline loops: CDR1 MNHEY, CDR2 SMNVEV (reference sequence). CDR3 length: 15 residues. The source of the sample is a study of T cells in Graves' hyperthyroidism and ophthalmopathy. Notes on the study in general: Blood also showed most of the thyroid clonotypes that were expanded above 0.001.

TCR beta CDR3 region amplification was performed from RNA transcripts. The TCR CDR3 first-round RT-PCR relied on the HTBI primer set. TCRdb reprocessed the multiplex PCR reads via MiXCR and lists one record per CDR3 protein. The sample comprises around 200,000 distinct CDR3 sequences, 15% to 20% of which are singletons, and 29% rests with the top ten. The source of this sequence is a woman in her forties or fifties with Graves' hyperthyroidism. The chain uses TRBV27 and TRBJ2-5; 8 bases line up with TRBD1. Material: blood. CDR3 residues: CASSSGTGGAETQYF. In nucleotides, the CDR3 is TGTGCCAGCAGTTCTGGGACAGGTGGGGCAGAGACCCAGTACTTC.